The rows below give T cell receptor beta chains drawn from one sample of a study of blood T cell repertoires in COVID-19. Here immunoSEQ multiplex PCR was the method, and the copy in TCRdb shows in-frame clones only, minus some. The sample holds fewer than 500,000 clones, around nine tenths seen once. The source material was peripheral blood. The receptor set was obtained from a man aged 18 to 29 with COVID-19, enrolled during active disease. The CDR3 runs from the conserved cysteine through the conserved F or W. Only part of the rows carry a size: once, few, many, or a class if the clone is expanded.

clone size: -
V gene: TRBV19
CDR3 protein: CASSTSRPAGGLVETQYF

clone size: once
V gene: TRBV7-2
CDR3 protein: CASSLAELAGYTF

clone size: -
V gene: TRBV18
CDR3 protein: CASSPRGQQNTEAFF

clone size: -
V gene: TRBV6-5
CDR3 protein: CASSYASGGASGYTF

clone size: once
V gene: TRBV27
CDR3 protein: CASSLAGVNQPQHF

clone size: -
V gene: TRBV5-4
CDR3 protein: CASSFPGADTQYF

clone size: -
V gene: TRBV7-9
CDR3 protein: CASSPGGLAFGNEQFF

clone size: -
V gene: TRBV12-3/TRBV12-4
CDR3 protein: CASTLKAGMYYTF

clone size: once
V gene: TRBV10-3
CDR3 protein: CAIKSGAGETQYF

clone size: once
V gene: TRBV5-1
CDR3 protein: CASSLTLGQGGNEQFF

clone size: -
V gene: TRBV30
CDR3 protein: CAWSAGLAGNEQFF

clone size: -
V gene: TRBV2
CDR3 protein: CATMGGYEQYF

clone size: -
V gene: TRBV27
CDR3 protein: CASSTRRTGVNEQFF

clone size: -
V gene: TRBV2
CDR3 protein: CASRASGSSYNEQFF

clone size: -
V gene: TRBV6-5
CDR3 protein: CASSMDFPAGGYTF

clone size: once
V gene: TRBV5-1
CDR3 protein: CASGKSSGRLDTQYF

clone size: few
V gene: TRBV2
CDR3 protein: CASSRDGTGFEQFF

clone size: -
V gene: TRBV7-8
CDR3 protein: CASSRGLAGGYEQFF

clone size: -
V gene: TRBV19
CDR3 protein: CACGTGGNQETQYF

clone size: -
V gene: TRBV7-9
CDR3 protein: CASSWGRGENGELFF

clone size: -
V gene: TRBV3-1/TRBV3-2
CDR3 protein: CASSPSPKRRAGGGNSPLHF

clone size: -
V gene: TRBV5-1
CDR3 protein: CASSPGRGTGELFF

clone size: -
V gene: TRBV5-1
CDR3 protein: CASSPETGYGYTF

clone size: -
V gene: TRBV5-1
CDR3 protein: CASSLWAGVTSDTQYF

clone size: -
V gene: TRBV15
CDR3 protein: CATSRDPGTGAPGYTF

clone size: -
V gene: TRBV28
CDR3 protein: CASSSPLSGNTIYF

clone size: -
V gene: TRBV7-6
CDR3 protein: CASSLGPGDYGYTF

clone size: -
V gene: TRBV5-8
CDR3 protein: CASSLIGEAGRYNNEQFF

clone size: -
V gene: TRBV14
CDR3 protein: CASSQVQGSLEQYF

clone size: -
V gene: TRBV5-1
CDR3 protein: CASSSTLAGSADTQYF

clone size: few
V gene: TRBV27
CDR3 protein: CASSLFDRVGTEAFF

clone size: -
V gene: TRBV12-3/TRBV12-4
CDR3 protein: CASSYRGSYTF

clone size: -
V gene: TRBV10-3
CDR3 protein: CAIGDRAQGTQYF

clone size: -
V gene: TRBV27
CDR3 protein: CASRPLNTDTQYF

clone size: -
V gene: TRBV15
CDR3 protein: CATSSSPEQLFF

clone size: once
V gene: TRBV2
CDR3 protein: CASNRLGEKLFF

clone size: -
V gene: TRBV29-1
CDR3 protein: CSVPRGGGLGTEAFF

clone size: -
V gene: TRBV14
CDR3 protein: CASSQDLGQGLSPLHF

clone size: -
V gene: TRBV3-1/TRBV3-2
CDR3 protein: CASSLGGVGYTF

clone size: -
V gene: TRBV11-3
CDR3 protein: CASSLFTERRETQYF

clone size: -
V gene: TRBV7-3
CDR3 protein: CASRSLAGNVYEQYF